These 17 T cell receptor beta chains share one sample of origin, sequenced in a study of molecular identifiers for immune sequencing clone quantification. TCRdb used MiXCR to reprocess the PCR reads, holding one entry per CDR3 protein. The table has some 680,000 distinct CDR3 sequences, about 25% seen once. Specimen: naive CD8+ T cells from blood, with Jurkat cell RNA spiked in. Subset here: FACS-sorted CD8+CD4-CCR7+CD45RA+ naive T cells. These TCRs come from a human donor in good health. Some libraries in this study had Jurkat cell RNA spiked in.

The chain is built from TRBV10-2 and TRBJ1-5; possibly TRBD1 for D (6 bases). V lost 3 bases to trimming and J lost 7 bases, with 13 bases between them. CDR3 length: 14 residues. In germline, CDR1 is WSHSY, CDR2 SAAADI. The CDR3 loop is CASSEYRVVQPQHF. The CDR3 coding sequence is TGCGCCAGCAGTGAATACAGGGTCGTACAGCCCCAGCATTTT.

The sample holds a few counts of this clonotype. The chain is built from TRBV6-5 and TRBJ2-1; TRBD1 agrees at 7 bases. Germline V CDR1 and CDR2: MNHEY, SVGAGI. V trimming: 7 bases; J trimming: 0 bases; junction bases outside the gene matches: 6. The CDR3 runs to 15 residues. The CDR3 loop is CASNYRGSSYNEQFF. The CDR3 bases are TGTGCCAGCAACTACAGGGGCAGCTCCTACAATGAGCAGTTCTTC.

This clonotype was detected many times. The chain joins TRBV29-1 to TRBJ2-7; D is perhaps TRBD1 (6 bases). Germline V gene data show CDR1 as SQVTM and CDR2 as ANQGSEA. V gave up 4 bases and J gave up 3 bases, with 13 bases separating them. The CDR3 totals 13 residues. In nucleotides, the CDR3 is TGCAGCGTTGTGGGACAAGGAAGCTACGAGCAGTACTTC. Protein: CSVVGQGSYEQYF.

On this clonotype itself: Mismatch with germline at one junction end may stem from a read error. The chain joins TRBV19 to TRBJ1-1; D is unclear. The germline CDR1 and CDR2 sequences are LNHDA and SQIVND (reference sequence). The CDR3 has 13 amino acids. As DNA, the CDR3 is TGTGCCAGTAGTATTGTGGCGAACACTGGAGCTTTCTTT. This translates into CASSIVANTGAFF.

The table lists this clonotype with many counts. The rearrangement joins TRBV13 to TRBJ2-3; tentatively, D is TRBD2 (6 bases). With 1 base removed from V and 0 bases from J, the gap between germline ends came to 11 bases. Germline-derived CDR1 and CDR2 are PRHDT and FYEKMQ (reference sequence). This CDR3 is 16 amino acids long. The CDR3 region has the DNA TGTGCCAGCAGCTTAGCGACTAGTCCAAGCACAGATACGCAGTATTTT. Its protein product is CASSLATSPSTDTQYF. The full variable domain, completed using reference TRBV13 and TRBJ2-3, is AAGVIQSPRHLIKEKRETATLKCYPIPRHDTVYWYQQGPGQDPQFLISFYEKMQSDKGSIPDRFSAQQFSDYHSELNMSSLELGDSALYFCASSLATSPSTDTQYFGPGTRLTVL.

The V call is TRBV28, the J call TRBJ2-7, with D possibly TRBD1 on 7 matching bases. Trimming shortened V by 3 bases and J by 1 base, and 13 bases separated the two germline ends. The CDR3 consists of 15 residues. Germline CDR1 reads MDHEN; CDR2 reads SYDVKM. Here the CDR3 reads CASSFRGALSYEQYF. CDR3 coding DNA: TGTGCCAGCAGTTTCAGGGGGGCTTTATCCTACGAGCAGTACTTC.

This clonotype was recorded at least ten times. J is TRBJ1-1 and V is TRBV6-5, with 7 bases aligning to TRBD1. The germline CDR1 and CDR2 sequences are MNHEY and SVGAGI. The V and J ends lost 5 bases and 5 bases, in that order; junction bases with no gene match: 17. CDR3 length: 17 residues. In DNA form, the CDR3 reads TGTGCCAGCAGTCCTAGAACAGGGGCCCTCGCTTTAACTGAAGCTTTCTTT. This codes for CASSPRTGALALTEAFF.

This clonotype was counted at least ten times. This chain connects TRBV27 to TRBJ2-7; possible D gene TRBD2, 6 bases. The CDR3 contains 13 residues. V lost 4 bases to trimming and J lost 1 base, with 8 bases between them. Germline V lookup: CDR1 MNHEY, CDR2 SMNVEV (reference sequence). The CDR3 here is CASSWRESYEQYF. The CDR3 bases are TGTGCCAGCAGTTGGAGGGAGTCCTACGAGCAGTACTTC.

Only a few counts were recorded for this clonotype. CDR3 region: CASSRLEGVTDTQYF. The CDR3 region has the DNA TGTGCCAGCAGCCGCCTGGAGGGGGTCACAGATACGCAGTATTTT. The chain couples TRBV4-2 to TRBJ2-3; D could derive from TRBD1 or TRBD2 (6 bases each). Trimming removed 4 bases from V and 2 bases from J, with 13 bases in between. This CDR3 contains 15 residues. Per the germline V gene, CDR1 is LGHNA and CDR2 is YNFKEQ.

Remarks on this clonotype: A clone one base away is much larger, so this may be a read error. This likely comes from a read error, as the CDR3 has no conserved phenylalanine or tryptophan at its end. The chain carries TRBV7-9 and TRBJ2-7; 7 nucleotides align to TRBD2. Per the germline V gene, CDR1 is SEHNR and CDR2 is FQNEAQ (reference sequence). With 4 bases clipped from V and 4 bases from J, the junction kept 7 bases outside the gene matches. The CDR3 is made up of 14 amino acids. The CDR3 nucleotides are TGTGCCAGCAGCTCCCGAATGGGAGGGTACGAGCAGTACCTC. It is translated as CASSSRMGGYEQYL.

This clonotype has ten or more counts. V usage is TRBV29-1 and J usage is TRBJ1-1; 7 bases agree with TRBD1. J lost 6 bases, V lost 7 bases, and 11 bases had no gene match. There are 13 residues in the CDR3. Per the germline V gene, CDR1 is SQVTM and CDR2 is ANQGSEA. The CDR3 spells CSGAGGIIPEAFF. In DNA form, the CDR3 reads TGCAGCGGAGCAGGGGGGATCATACCTGAAGCTTTCTTT.

The rearrangement links TRBV27 to TRBJ2-1; D is uncertain. The CDR3 contains 15 residues. The germline CDR1 and CDR2 sequences are MNHEY and SMNVEV (reference sequence). Trimming took off 5 bases at V and 4 bases at J, with 15 bases between the two ends. The CDR3 DNA sequence: TGTGCCAGCAGTCCCACCCCCGCAGATTACAATGAGCAGTTCTTC. Protein sequence: CASSPTPADYNEQFF.

For this clonotype: A read error may produce the germline difference seen at one junction end. The V call is TRBV30, the J call TRBJ1-6; tentative D call: TRBD1 (6 bases). Germline-derived CDR1 and CDR2 are GTSNPN and SVGIG (reference sequence). The length of the CDR3 is 16 residues. The CDR3 DNA reads as TGTACCTGGAGTGTACCCGGGACACTGTATAATTCACCCCTCCACTTT. This encodes CTWSVPGTLYNSPLHF. The full variable domain, in which reference TRBV30 and TRBJ1-6 provide the parts outside the CDR3, is SQTIHQWPATLVQPVGSPLSLECTVEGTSNPNLYWYRQAAGRGLQLLFYSVGIGQISSEVPQNLSASRPQDRQFILSSKKLLLSDSGFYLCTWSVPGTLYNSPLHFGNGTRLTVT.

This sequence joins TRBV4-3 and TRBJ1-4; D is unresolved. Trimming stripped 0 bases from V and 4 bases from J, with 12 bases between. Germline-derived CDR1 and CDR2 are LGHNA and YSLEER. The CDR3 contains 16 residues. CDR3 sequence (DNA): TGCGCCAGCAGCCAAGATGAGCAGAGTTTTAATGAAAAACTGTTTTTT. This encodes CASSQDEQSFNEKLFF.

The chain is built from TRBV5-1 and TRBJ1-6; D is perhaps TRBD1 (5 bases). CDR1 is SGHRS, CDR2 YFSETQ, per germline. The CDR3 has 14 amino acids. The V and J ends lost 0 bases and 9 bases respectively, with 10 bases between them. In nucleotides, the CDR3 is TGCGCCAGCAGCTTGGAAGGGGACGGTTCACCCCTCCACTTT. This codes for CASSLEGDGSPLHF.

This clonotype was counted ten times or more. The genes are TRBV7-2 and TRBJ2-7, with TRBD2 matching over 9 bases. Germline loops: CDR1 SGHTA, CDR2 FQGNSA. J was trimmed by 7 bases and V by 5 bases; bases with no gene match: 6. The CDR3 consists of 13 residues. Here the CDR3 DNA reads TGTGCCAGCAGCCATCTAGCGGGGAGGGAGCAGTACTTC. Its translation is CASSHLAGREQYF.

This clonotype was seen ten or more times. The CDR3 DNA reads TGTGCCAGCAGCCCTACGGGACTTGGGACCTACGAGCAGTACTTC. It codes for CASSPTGLGTYEQYF. This chain links TRBV7-9 with TRBJ2-7; D perhaps matches TRBD2 (6 bases). Trimming pared 5 bases from V and 2 bases from J, leaving 16 bases between. Germline V CDR1 and CDR2: SEHNR, FQNEAQ (reference sequence). The length of the CDR3 is 15 residues.